Reported below is one TCR beta chain. Authors' methods: The assay estimated nucleated cells by amplifying reference gene primers. The assay was immunoSEQ multiplex PCR, and TCRdb's table has in-frame clones only and misses some. For V, J and clone size, that table is used; D and trimming come from the DNA. The sample has some 97,000 clones, around 90% seen once; the top ten hold about 6.3%. The data were taken from a study of blood T cell repertoires in COVID-19. Study at large: COVID-19 samples collected from the United States, Italy and Spain covered acute and convalescent phases. Sample material is recorded as cDNA or gDNA derived from T cells, B-cell-depleted T cells, or PBMCs.

Per the germline V gene, CDR1 is SEHNR and CDR2 is FQNEAQ (reference sequence). V was pared by 3 bases and J by 6 bases, with 8 bases between. The CDR3 spans 12 residues. The clonotype was recovered from a woman aged 55-75 years with acute or convalescent COVID-19. Specimen: peripheral blood. The chain uses TRBV7-9 and TRBJ1-1; maybe TRBD1 (6 bases). CDR3 DNA sequence: TGTGCCAGCAGCTTTTACAGGGCTGAAGCTTTCTTT. This sequence encodes CASSFYRAEAFF.